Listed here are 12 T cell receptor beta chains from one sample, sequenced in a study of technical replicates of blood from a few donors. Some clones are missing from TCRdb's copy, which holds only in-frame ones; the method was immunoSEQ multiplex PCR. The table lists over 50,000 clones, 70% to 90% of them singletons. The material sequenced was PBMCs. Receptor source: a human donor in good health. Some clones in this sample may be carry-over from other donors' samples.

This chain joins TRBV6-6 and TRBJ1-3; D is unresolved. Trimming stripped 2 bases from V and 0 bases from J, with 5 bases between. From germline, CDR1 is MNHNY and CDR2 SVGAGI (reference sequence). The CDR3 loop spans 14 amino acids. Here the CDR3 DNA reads TGTGCCAGCAGTTACGGCTCCTCTGGAAACACCATATATTTT. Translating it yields CASSYGSSGNTIYF.

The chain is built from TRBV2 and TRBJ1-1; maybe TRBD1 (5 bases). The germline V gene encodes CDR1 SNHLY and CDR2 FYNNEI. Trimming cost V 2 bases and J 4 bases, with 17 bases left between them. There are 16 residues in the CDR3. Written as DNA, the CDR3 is TGTGCCAGCAGTGAAAGGGGATGGCGGGGGACCACTGAAGCTTTCTTT. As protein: CASSERGWRGTTEAFF.

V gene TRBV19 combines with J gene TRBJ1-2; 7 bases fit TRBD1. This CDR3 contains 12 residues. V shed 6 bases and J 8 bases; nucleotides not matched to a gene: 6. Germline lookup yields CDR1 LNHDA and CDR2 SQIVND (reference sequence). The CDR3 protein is CASRRTGRGYTF. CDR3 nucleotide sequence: TGTGCCAGTAGGCGGACAGGAAGGGGCTACACCTTC.

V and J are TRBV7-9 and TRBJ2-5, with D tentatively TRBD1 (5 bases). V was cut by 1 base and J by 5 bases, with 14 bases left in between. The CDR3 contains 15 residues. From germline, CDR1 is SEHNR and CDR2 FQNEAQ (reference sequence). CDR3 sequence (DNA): TGTGCCAGCAGCTTAGTAGGTCAGGGTAAGGAGACCCAGTACTTC. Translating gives CASSLVGQGKETQYF.

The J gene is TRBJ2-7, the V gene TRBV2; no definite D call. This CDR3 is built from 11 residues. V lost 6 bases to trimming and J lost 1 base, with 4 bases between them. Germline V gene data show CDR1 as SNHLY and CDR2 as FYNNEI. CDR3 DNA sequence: TGTGCCAGCAGCCCTTCCTACGAGCAGTACTTC. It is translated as CASSPSYEQYF.

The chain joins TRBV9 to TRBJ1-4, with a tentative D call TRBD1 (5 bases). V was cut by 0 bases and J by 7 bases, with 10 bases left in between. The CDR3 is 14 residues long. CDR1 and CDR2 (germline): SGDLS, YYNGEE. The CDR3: CASSVGGASEKLFF. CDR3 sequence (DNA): TGTGCCAGCAGCGTAGGGGGCGCGAGTGAAAAACTGTTTTTT.

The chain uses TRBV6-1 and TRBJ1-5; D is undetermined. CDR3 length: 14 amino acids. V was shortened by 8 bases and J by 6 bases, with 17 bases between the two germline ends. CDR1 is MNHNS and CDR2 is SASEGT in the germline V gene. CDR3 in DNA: TGTGCCAGCCCGGGAGAGACGGTCAGTCAGCCCCAGCATTTT. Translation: CASPGETVSQPQHF.

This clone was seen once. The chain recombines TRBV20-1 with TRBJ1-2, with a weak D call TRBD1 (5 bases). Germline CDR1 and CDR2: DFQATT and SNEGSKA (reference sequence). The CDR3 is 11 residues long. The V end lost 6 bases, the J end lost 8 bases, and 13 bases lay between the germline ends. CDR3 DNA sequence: TGCAGTGCCAAAGCCGGGGGAGGCTACACCTTC. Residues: CSAKAGGGYTF.

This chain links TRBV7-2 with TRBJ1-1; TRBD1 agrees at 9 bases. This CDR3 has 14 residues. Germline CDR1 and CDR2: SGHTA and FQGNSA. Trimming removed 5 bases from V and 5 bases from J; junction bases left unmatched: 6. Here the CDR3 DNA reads TGTGCCAGCAGCCTCGGACAGGGGTGGACTGAAGCTTTCTTT. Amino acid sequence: CASSLGQGWTEAFF. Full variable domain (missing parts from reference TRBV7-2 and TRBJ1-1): GAGVSQSPSNKVTEKGKDVELRCDPISGHTALYWYRQSLGQGLEFLIYFQGNSAPDKSGLPSDRFSAERTGGSVSTLTIQRTQQEDSAVYLCASSLGQGWTEAFFGQGTRLTVV.

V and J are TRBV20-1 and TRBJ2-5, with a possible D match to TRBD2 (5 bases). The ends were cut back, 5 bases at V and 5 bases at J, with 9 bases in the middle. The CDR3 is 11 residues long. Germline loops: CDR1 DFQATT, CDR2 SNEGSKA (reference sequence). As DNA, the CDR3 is TGCAGTGCTGCGGGCCGGGAGACCCAGTACTTC. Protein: CSAAGRETQYF.

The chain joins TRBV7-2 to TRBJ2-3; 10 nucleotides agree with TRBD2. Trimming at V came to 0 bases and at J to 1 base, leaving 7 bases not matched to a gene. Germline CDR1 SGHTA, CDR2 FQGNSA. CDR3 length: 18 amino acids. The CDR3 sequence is CASSLAATSGLRTDTQYF. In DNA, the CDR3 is TGTGCCAGCAGCTTAGCCGCGACTAGCGGGTTGCGCACAGATACGCAGTATTTT.

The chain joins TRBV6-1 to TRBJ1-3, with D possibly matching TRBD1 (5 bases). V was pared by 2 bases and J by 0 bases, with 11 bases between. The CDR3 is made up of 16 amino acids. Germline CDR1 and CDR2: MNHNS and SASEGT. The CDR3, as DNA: TGTGCCAGCAGTGAATCTTTGGGGGGCTCTGGAAACACCATATATTTT. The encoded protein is CASSESLGGSGNTIYF.